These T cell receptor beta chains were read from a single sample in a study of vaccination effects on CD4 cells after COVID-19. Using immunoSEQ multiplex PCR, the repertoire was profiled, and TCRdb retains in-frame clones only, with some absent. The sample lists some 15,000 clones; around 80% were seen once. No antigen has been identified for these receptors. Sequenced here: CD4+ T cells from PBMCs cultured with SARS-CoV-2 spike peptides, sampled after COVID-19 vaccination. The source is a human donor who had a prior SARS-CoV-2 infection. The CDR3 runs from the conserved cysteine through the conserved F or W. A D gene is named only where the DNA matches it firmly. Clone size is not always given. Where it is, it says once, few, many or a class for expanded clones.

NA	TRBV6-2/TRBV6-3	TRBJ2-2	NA	CASSRQGGTGELFF	TGTGCCAGCAGTCGGCAGGGGGGCACCGGGGAGCTGTTTTTT
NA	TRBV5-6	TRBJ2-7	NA	CASSLPEQGYYEQYF	TGTGCCAGCAGCCTTCCGGAACAGGGTTACTACGAGCAGTACTTC
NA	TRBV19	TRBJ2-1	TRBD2	CASSMGGGGRYNEQFF	TGTGCCAGTAGTATGGGAGGTGGCGGGAGATACAATGAGCAGTTCTTC
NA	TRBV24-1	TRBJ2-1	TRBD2	CATSDPGGAGVEQFF	TGTGCCACCAGTGACCCGGGGGGAGCGGGAGTAGAGCAGTTCTTC
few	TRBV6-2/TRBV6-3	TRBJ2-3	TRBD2	CASSYSMQRGDTQYF	TGTGCCAGCAGTTACTCGATGCAGCGGGGAGATACGCAGTATTTT
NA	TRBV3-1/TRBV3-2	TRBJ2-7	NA	CASSHRRYEQYF	TGTGCCAGCAGCCATCGGCGCTACGAGCAGTACTTC
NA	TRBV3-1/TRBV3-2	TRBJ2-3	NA	CASSPLNGDGDTQYF	TGTGCCAGCAGCCCACTAAACGGGGATGGAGATACGCAGTATTTT
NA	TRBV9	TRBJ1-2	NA	CASSKGGAQRGYTF	TGTGCCAGCAGCAAAGGGGGGGCCCAGAGGGGCTACACCTTC
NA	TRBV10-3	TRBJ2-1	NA	CATPTRLSYNEQFF	TGTGCCACACCGACCAGACTTTCCTACAATGAGCAGTTCTTC
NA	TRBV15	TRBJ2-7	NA	CATSRGRDTVHEQYF	TGTGCCACCAGCAGAGGGAGGGACACGGTCCACGAGCAGTACTTC
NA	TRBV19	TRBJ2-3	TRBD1	CASSTRQGKDTQYF	TGTGCCAGTAGTACCCGACAGGGGAAAGATACGCAGTATTTT
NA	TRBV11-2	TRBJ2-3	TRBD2	CASFLRGARDTQYF	TGTGCCAGCTTCCTGCGGGGGGCTCGGGATACGCAGTATTTT
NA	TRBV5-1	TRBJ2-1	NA	CASSLTPTLTYNEQFF	TGCGCCAGCAGCCTAACCCCGACGCTAACCTACAATGAGCAGTTCTTC
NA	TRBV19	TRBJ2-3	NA	CATLSADSGTDTQYF	TGTGCCACCCTCTCCGCGGATAGCGGCACAGATACGCAGTATTTT
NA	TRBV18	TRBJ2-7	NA	CASSPPAGLQYF	TGTGCCAGCTCACCACCAGCAGGGCTGCAGTACTTC
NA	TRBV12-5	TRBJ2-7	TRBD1	CASGVGDRDHEQYF	TGTGCTAGTGGGGTCGGGGACAGGGACCACGAGCAGTACTTC
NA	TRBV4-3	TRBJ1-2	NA	CASSQDIGAGVVSYGYTF	TGCGCCAGCAGCCAAGATATCGGCGCAGGGGTCGTAAGCTATGGCTACACCTTC
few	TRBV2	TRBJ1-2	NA	CASTQYRTSYGYTF	TGTGCCAGCACCCAATACCGGACAAGCTATGGCTACACCTTC
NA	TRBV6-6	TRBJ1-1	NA	CASSLLEGEAFF	TGTGCCAGCAGCCTGTTGGAAGGGGAAGCTTTCTTT
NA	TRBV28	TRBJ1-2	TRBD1	CASSLRDSRRDGYTF	TGTGCCAGCAGTTTACGGGACAGCAGAAGGGATGGCTACACCTTC
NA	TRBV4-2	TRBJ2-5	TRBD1	CASSQGTAKETQYF	TGTGCCAGCAGCCAGGGGACAGCGAAAGAGACCCAGTACTTC
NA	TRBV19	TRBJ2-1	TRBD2	CASSILVGGGSYNEQFF	TGTGCCAGTAGTATCTTGGTTGGCGGGGGCTCCTACAATGAGCAGTTCTTC
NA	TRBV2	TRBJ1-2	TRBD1	CASSTDRNYGYTF	TGTGCCAGCAGTACGGACAGGAACTATGGCTACACCTTC
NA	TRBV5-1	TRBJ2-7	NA	CASSLTTGNEQYF	TGCGCCAGCAGCTTGACCACAGGGAACGAGCAGTACTTC
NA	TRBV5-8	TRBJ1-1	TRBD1	CASSAGQLMNTEAFF	TGTGCCAGCAGCGCGGGACAGCTCATGAACACTGAAGCTTTCTTT
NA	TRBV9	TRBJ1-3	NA	CASSPGLFSGNTIYF	TGTGCCAGCAGCCCGGGACTCTTCTCTGGAAACACCATATATTTT
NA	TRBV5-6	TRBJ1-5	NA	CASSRGRGSNQPQHF	TGTGCCAGCAGCCGCGGCAGGGGTAGCAATCAGCCCCAGCATTTT
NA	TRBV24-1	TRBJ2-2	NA	CASRDSNTGELFF	TGTGCCAGCCGGGACTCAAACACCGGGGAGCTGTTTTTT
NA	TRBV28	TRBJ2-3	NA	CASSAGGGRTDTQYF	TGTGCCAGCAGCGCTGGGGGAGGACGCACAGATACGCAGTATTTT
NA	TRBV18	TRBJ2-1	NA	CASSPNYYNEQFF	TGTGCCAGCTCACCAAACTATTACAATGAGCAGTTCTTC
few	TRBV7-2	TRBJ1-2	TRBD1	CASSLLGTVDYGYTF	TGTGCCAGCAGCTTGTTAGGGACAGTTGACTATGGCTACACCTTC
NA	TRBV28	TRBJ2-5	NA	CASNQRGGGQETQYF	TGTGCCAGCAATCAAAGAGGCGGAGGACAAGAGACCCAGTACTTC
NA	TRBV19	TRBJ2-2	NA	CASKGAKRQHLTGELFF	TGTGCCTCGAAGGGCGCCAAAAGACAGCACCTTACCGGGGAGCTGTTTTTT
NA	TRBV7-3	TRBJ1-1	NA	CASSFPGATEAFF	TGTGCCAGCAGCTTCCCGGGGGCGACTGAAGCTTTCTTT
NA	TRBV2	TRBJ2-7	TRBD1	CASRLDRVAAEQYF	TGTGCCAGCAGGCTCGACAGGGTAGCCGCCGAGCAGTACTTC
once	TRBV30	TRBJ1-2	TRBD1	CAWSVAGGYYGYTF	TGTGCCTGGAGTGTGGCAGGGGGGTACTATGGCTACACCTTC